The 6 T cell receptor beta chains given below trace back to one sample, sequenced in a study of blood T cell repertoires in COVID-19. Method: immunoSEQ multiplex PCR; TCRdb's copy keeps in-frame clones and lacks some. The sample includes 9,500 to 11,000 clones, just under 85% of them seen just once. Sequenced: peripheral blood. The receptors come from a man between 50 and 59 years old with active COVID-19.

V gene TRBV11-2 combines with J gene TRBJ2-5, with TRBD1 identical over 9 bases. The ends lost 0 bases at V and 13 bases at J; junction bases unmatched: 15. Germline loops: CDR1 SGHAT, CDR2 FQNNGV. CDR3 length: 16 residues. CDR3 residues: CASSLDSGTGPFGLYF. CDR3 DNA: TGTGCCAGCAGCTTAGATTCCGGGACAGGGCCCTTCGGTTTGTACTTC.

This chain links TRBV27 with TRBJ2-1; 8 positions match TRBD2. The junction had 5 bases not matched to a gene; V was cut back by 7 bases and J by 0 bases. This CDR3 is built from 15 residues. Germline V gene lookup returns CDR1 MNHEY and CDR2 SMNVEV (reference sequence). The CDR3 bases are TGTGCCAGCATAGATACTAGCGGCTCCTACAATGAGCAGTTCTTC. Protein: CASIDTSGSYNEQFF.

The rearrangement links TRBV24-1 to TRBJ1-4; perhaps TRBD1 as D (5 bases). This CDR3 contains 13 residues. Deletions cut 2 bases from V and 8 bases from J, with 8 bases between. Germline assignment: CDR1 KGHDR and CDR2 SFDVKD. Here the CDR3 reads CATSDYKGEKLFF. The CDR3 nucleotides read TGTGCCACCAGTGATTACAAGGGGGAAAAACTGTTTTTT.

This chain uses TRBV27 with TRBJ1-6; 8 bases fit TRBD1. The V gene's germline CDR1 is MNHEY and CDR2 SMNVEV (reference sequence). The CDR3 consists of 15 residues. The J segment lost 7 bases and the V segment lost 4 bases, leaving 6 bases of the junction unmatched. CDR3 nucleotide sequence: TGTGCCAGCAGTTATGAGACAGGGGAAAATTCACCCCTCCACTTT. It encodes CASSYETGENSPLHF.

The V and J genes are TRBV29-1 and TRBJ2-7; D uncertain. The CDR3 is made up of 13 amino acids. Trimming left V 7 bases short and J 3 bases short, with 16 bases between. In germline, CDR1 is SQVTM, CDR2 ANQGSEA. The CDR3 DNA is TGCAGCGCTGTCCAACAGAACCACTACGAGCAGTACTTC. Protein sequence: CSAVQQNHYEQYF.

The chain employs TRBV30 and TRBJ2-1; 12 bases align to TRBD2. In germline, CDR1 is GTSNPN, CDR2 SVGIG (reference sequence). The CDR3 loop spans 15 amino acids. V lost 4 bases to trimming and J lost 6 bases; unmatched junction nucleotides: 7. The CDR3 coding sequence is TGTGCCTGGAACTCCGGGACTAGCGGGTTCAATGAGCAGTTCTTC. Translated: CAWNSGTSGFNEQFF.